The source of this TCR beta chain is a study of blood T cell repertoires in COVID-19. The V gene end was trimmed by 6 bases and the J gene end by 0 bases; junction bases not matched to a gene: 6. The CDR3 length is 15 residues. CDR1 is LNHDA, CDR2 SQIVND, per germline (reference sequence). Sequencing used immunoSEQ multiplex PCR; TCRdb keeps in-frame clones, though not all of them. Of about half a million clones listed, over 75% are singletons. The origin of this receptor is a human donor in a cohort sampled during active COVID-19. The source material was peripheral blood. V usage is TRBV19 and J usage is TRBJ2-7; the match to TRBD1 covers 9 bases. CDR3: CASSDRGSSSYEQYF. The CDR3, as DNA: TGTGCCAGTAGCGACAGGGGGAGCAGCTCCTACGAGCAGTACTTC.